The subject of this entry is one T cell receptor beta chain. Its antigen is still unknown. Without the conserved terminal phenylalanine or tryptophan, this CDR3 likely stems from a read error. CD25-based Treg depletion was applied to purified naive CD4+ T cells. Trimming took off 4 bases at V and 8 bases at J, with 14 bases between the two ends. CDR3 length: 13 residues. Per germline, CDR1 SGHAT and CDR2 FQNNGV. Study-wide results and limits: Greatest tumor Treg TCR overlap was with tumor naive CD4+ cells. Larger-cohort validation covered only one TCR beta V-J rearrangement.

TCRdb reprocessed the 5' RACE reads via MiXCR and lists one record per CDR3 protein. The data contain approximately 37,000 distinct CDR3 sequences, 18% of them singletons. Specimen: naive CD4+ T cells sorted from a lymph node. Subset indicated: naive CD4+ T cells, CD4+CD45RA+CD25-. The receptor was isolated from a female donor with breast cancer. J is TRBJ1-2 and V is TRBV11-2; D not certain. Here the CDR3 DNA reads TGTGCCAGCAGCTCGTCCTTCCGAGTGGGCTACACCTCC. Its translation: CASSSSFRVGYTS.